Listed below are T cell receptor beta chains from one sample, sequenced in a study of cytomegalovirus exposure and HLA in healthy donors. The data were produced by immunoSEQ multiplex PCR, yet TCRdb's version contains in-frame clones alone and is incomplete. The data contain some 90,000 clones, roughly 74% of them singletons. Sequencing used PBMCs. Receptor source: a female donor in good health and CMV-seropositive. Both conserved end residues are part of each CDR3. D genes are given only for firm matches. Some rows have no size entry. The others give once, few or many, or a class for an expanded clone.

V gene,clone size,J gene,D gene,CDR3 DNA,CDR3 protein
TRBV7-9,-,TRBJ2-3,TRBD2,TGTGCCAGCAGCAGCCAAAGCGGGGGGGCAGCAGATACGCAGTATTTT,CASSSQSGGAADTQYF
TRBV7-2,-,TRBJ1-1,-,TGTGCCAGCAGCTTAGGATTTGCAGAATCTGAAGCTTTCTTT,CASSLGFAESEAFF
TRBV7-9,few,TRBJ1-4,-,TGTGCCAGCAGCTTAGTCCATCCAACTAATGAAAAACTGTTTTTT,CASSLVHPTNEKLFF
TRBV7-2,few,TRBJ1-2,-,TGTGCCAGCAGCTTCCGTGCGGGGTCCTATGGCTACACCTTC,CASSFRAGSYGYTF
TRBV30,-,TRBJ2-1,-,TGTGCCTGCAGGGGAGGGAGCGGGATCCTAAACAATGAGCAGTTCTTC,CACRGGSGILNNEQFF
TRBV5-8,few,TRBJ1-2,-,TGTGCCAGCAGTCGGTTGAATAACTATGGCTACACCTTC,CASSRLNNYGYTF
TRBV5-4,-,TRBJ2-2,TRBD2,TGTGCCAGCAGCCGGGGGGACCGCACCGGGGAGCTGTTTTTT,CASSRGDRTGELFF
TRBV5-1,-,TRBJ2-1,TRBD2,TGCGCCAGCAGCTGGGGGACTAGCAGTGATGAGCAGTTCTTC,CASSWGTSSDEQFF
TRBV9,-,TRBJ1-4,TRBD1,TGTGCCAGCAGCGCTGAATCCGGGACAGGGAATGAAAAACTGTTTTTT,CASSAESGTGNEKLFF
TRBV6-4,-,TRBJ2-1,TRBD2,TGTGCCAGCAGTGACTCCCTAGCGGGGTACAATGAGCAGTTCTTC,CASSDSLAGYNEQFF
TRBV28,-,TRBJ2-5,-,TGTGCCAGCAGTTCCAATGTTCCCGAGACCCAGTACTTC,CASSSNVPETQYF
TRBV29-1,-,TRBJ1-2,TRBD1,TGCAGCGTTGGGGACCCTCGACAGGGGGTCTTGGGTGGCTACACCTTC,CSVGDPRQGVLGGYTF
TRBV11-3,-,TRBJ1-1,-,TGTGCCAGCAGCTTGGCAGGGAACACTGAAGCTTTCTTT,CASSLAGNTEAFF
TRBV20-1,-,TRBJ2-2,-,TGCAGTGCTGTAGCGGCCGGGGAGCTGTTTTTT,CSAVAAGELFF
TRBV6-5,-,TRBJ2-7,-,TGTGCCAGCAGTTACACTCCGGGACTTGGATACGAGCAGTACTTC,CASSYTPGLGYEQYF
TRBV30,-,TRBJ1-5,-,TGTGCCTGGAGTGTTGGAGGTTTCAATCAGCCCCAGCATTTT,CAWSVGGFNQPQHF
TRBV11-2,-,TRBJ1-1,-,TGTGCCAGCAGCTTTCTACGGGGCACTGAAGCTTTCTTT,CASSFLRGTEAFF
TRBV7-3,-,TRBJ1-1,-,TGTGCCAGCCGGTCGGGGGGAGATACTGAAGCTTTCTTT,CASRSGGDTEAFF
TRBV5-1,few,TRBJ1-1,TRBD1,TGCGCCAGCAGCACCGGGACAGGGACTTTGAGCACTGAAGCTTTCTTT,CASSTGTGTLSTEAFF
TRBV7-2,once,TRBJ1-2,-,TGTGCCAGCAGCTTAAACGGGTTTTATGGCTACACCTTC,CASSLNGFYGYTF
TRBV6-1,-,TRBJ1-5,-,TGTGCCAGCAGCGAAACAGGGTACAATCAGCCCCAGCATTTT,CASSETGYNQPQHF
TRBV7-9,-,TRBJ2-7,-,TGTGCCAGCAGCTTAGGAGAAGAGCGGAGCGAGCAGTACTTC,CASSLGEERSEQYF
TRBV11-3,-,TRBJ2-3,-,TGTGCCAGCAGCTTAATGGCGGGTAGCACAGATACGCAGTATTTT,CASSLMAGSTDTQYF
TRBV29-1,-,TRBJ2-3,TRBD2,TGCAGCCTTTCCGGGAGGGCCAATACAGATACGCAGTATTTT,CSLSGRANTDTQYF
TRBV4-1,-,TRBJ1-4,TRBD1,TGCGCCAGCAGCCTTACTTGGACAGGGTTTGAAAAACTGTTTTTT,CASSLTWTGFEKLFF
TRBV30,-,TRBJ2-1,-,TGTGCCTGGAGTGCCATCCGGAATGAGCAGTTCTTC,CAWSAIRNEQFF
TRBV7-8,-,TRBJ2-7,-,TGTGCCAGCAGCTTAACGCTCCCCTACTCCTACGAGCAGTACTTC,CASSLTLPYSYEQYF
TRBV6-1,once,TRBJ2-3,TRBD2,TGTGCCAGCAGAGACTTGGGGGGGGGCACAGATACGCAGTATTTT,CASRDLGGGTDTQYF
TRBV4-3,-,TRBJ2-7,-,TGCGCCAGCAGCCAAGACAGGGGGGTATACGAGCAGTACTTC,CASSQDRGVYEQYF
TRBV14,-,TRBJ2-5,-,TGTGCCAGCAGCCTCAGACAGGCTAGTCAAGAGACCCAGTACTTC,CASSLRQASQETQYF
TRBV30,-,TRBJ2-7,TRBD2,TGTGCCTGGAGTGTAGGCGGGGGCTCCTACGAGCAGTACTTC,CAWSVGGGSYEQYF
TRBV30,few,TRBJ1-6,-,TGTGCCTGGAGGGGCGGCAGGGGCAGCTCACCCCTCCACTTT,CAWRGGRGSSPLHF
TRBV7-9,-,TRBJ2-7,TRBD2,TGTGCCAGCAGCCCCACTAGCGGTGATTCCTACGAGCAGTACTTC,CASSPTSGDSYEQYF
TRBV7-2,-,TRBJ2-1,TRBD2,TGTGCCAGCTTAGCGGGAATAGGGGACAATGAGCAGTTCTTC,CASLAGIGDNEQFF
TRBV6-1,-,TRBJ2-5,-,TGTGCCAGCACCCGTACGGGTGTTCAAGAGACCCAGTACTTC,CASTRTGVQETQYF
TRBV15,once,TRBJ1-1,-,TGTGCCACCAGCGAAATAGGGGTTCGGGCTTTCTTT,CATSEIGVRAFF
TRBV7-9,few,TRBJ2-2,-,TGTGCCAGCAGCTCACTAGGGCCCGGCACCGGGGAGCTGTTTTTT,CASSSLGPGTGELFF
TRBV5-1,-,TRBJ2-7,TRBD1,TGCGCCAGCAGCTTTGCGGACAGGCTGGCCTACGAGCAGTACTTC,CASSFADRLAYEQYF
TRBV30,-,TRBJ1-2,TRBD1,TGTGCCTGCGGGACAGGGGATGGAAATGGCTACACCTTC,CACGTGDGNGYTF
TRBV30,-,TRBJ1-1,-,TGTGCCTGGAGTGTACGGCTCCGGGGTGAAGCTTTCTTT,CAWSVRLRGEAFF
TRBV7-2,-,TRBJ1-6,-,TGTGCCAGCAGCTTAGTAGGGGATTCACCCCTCCACTTT,CASSLVGDSPLHF
TRBV4-1,-,TRBJ2-5,TRBD2,TGCGCCAGCAGTCGTGGACTAGCGGGGGGGCCGAGGTACCAAGAGACCCAGTACTTC,CASSRGLAGGPRYQETQYF
TRBV9,few,TRBJ2-2,-,TGTGCCAGCAGCTCTCGTATGAGCGGGGAGCTGTTTTTT,CASSSRMSGELFF
TRBV7-9,-,TRBJ1-1,-,TGTGCCAGCAGCTTGGAGGGACTGAACACTGAAGCTTTCTTT,CASSLEGLNTEAFF
TRBV19,-,TRBJ2-7,TRBD1,TGTGCCAGTAGTGGACAGGGGAGCCCCTACGAGCAGTACTTC,CASSGQGSPYEQYF
TRBV25-1,-,TRBJ2-1,-,TGTGCCAGCAGTGAGCTACCCCGGATCGGGGTCGATGAGCAGTTCTTC,CASSELPRIGVDEQFF
TRBV6-6,few,TRBJ2-1,-,TGTGCCAGCAGTACCCGACGTACAGGAAGCTATGAGCAGTTCTTC,CASSTRRTGSYEQFF
TRBV30,once,TRBJ1-6,TRBD1,TGTGCCTGGAGTTCCTACCTCAGGGGGAATAATTCACCCCTCCACTTT,CAWSSYLRGNNSPLHF
TRBV19,-,TRBJ1-1,-,TGTGCCACTTCGACATCCCCCCGGCCTGAAGCTTTCTTT,CATSTSPRPEAFF
TRBV18,-,TRBJ1-1,TRBD1,TGTGCCAGCTCCCAACGATTACAGGGGGACACTGAAGCTTTCTTT,CASSQRLQGDTEAFF
TRBV30,-,TRBJ2-3,TRBD2,TGTGCCTGGAGTCGGATAGACGGGACTAGTGAGACAGATACGCAGTATTTT,CAWSRIDGTSETDTQYF
TRBV29-1,-,TRBJ2-1,-,TGCAGCGCTGGCCCAAGTGCAGACAATGAGCAGTTCTTC,CSAGPSADNEQFF
TRBV19,-,TRBJ1-2,-,TGTGCCAGTAGTATTCAGTCCGTGGGCTACACCTTC,CASSIQSVGYTF
TRBV11-1,once,TRBJ2-3,-,TGTGCCAGCAGCCCAGAGGCGGCATCAGATACGCAGTATTTT,CASSPEAASDTQYF
TRBV5-6,-,TRBJ1-2,-,TGTGCCAGCAGCTTGGCACAGGGTTTATCCGGCTACACCTTC,CASSLAQGLSGYTF